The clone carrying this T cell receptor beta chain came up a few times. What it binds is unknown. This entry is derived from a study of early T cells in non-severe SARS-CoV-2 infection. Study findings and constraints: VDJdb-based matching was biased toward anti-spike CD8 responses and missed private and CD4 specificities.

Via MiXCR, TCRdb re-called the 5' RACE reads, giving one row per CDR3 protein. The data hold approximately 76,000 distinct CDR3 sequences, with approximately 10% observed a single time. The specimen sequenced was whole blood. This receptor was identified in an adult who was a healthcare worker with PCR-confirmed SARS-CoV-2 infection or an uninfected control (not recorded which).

CDR3 in amino acids: CASSQHSGTVYEQYF. The CDR3 DNA sequence: TGTGCCAGCAGTCAACATTCCGGGACAGTTTACGAGCAGTACTTC. The V gene is TRBV27, the J gene TRBJ2-7, with 7 positions matching TRBD1. This CDR3 region has 15 residues. Germline V gene data show CDR1 as MNHEY and CDR2 as SMNVEV (reference sequence). After removal of 5 bases from V and 4 bases from J, the junction contained 11 bases not matched to a gene.